This T cell receptor (beta chain) was profiled in a study of blood T cells in healthy people across ages. CDR3 length: 16 residues. J gave up 5 bases and V 5 bases, and 6 bases lay outside the gene matches. Looked up from germline, CDR1 is MNHEY and CDR2 is SVGAGI. A sample-barcoded 5' primer and a J-beta primer mix were used in a second PCR of roughly 7 to 11 cycles. TCRdb used MiXCR to reprocess the 5' RACE reads, holding one entry per CDR3 protein. Counted here are 700,000 or so distinct CDR3 sequences, 22% occurring once; the ten biggest clones make up roughly a fifth. The sequence derives from a man between 65 and 85 years old in good health. The chain combines TRBV6-5 with TRBJ2-3, with 14 bases that match TRBD2. Sequencing was carried out using blood. CDR3 loop: CASSRLAGGPEDTQYF. The CDR3 DNA sequence: TGTGCCAGCAGTAGACTAGCGGGGGGGCCTGAAGATACGCAGTATTTT.